This TCR beta chain was observed in a study of molecular identifiers for immune sequencing clone quantification. CD8+CD4-CCR7+CD45RA+ cells were sorted as naive CD8 T cells. Previously reported methods and listed TCR primers produced the bulk TCR libraries. TCRdb redid the calling of the PCR reads with MiXCR, one entry per CDR3 protein. This sample has 90,000 or so distinct CDR3 sequences, with around 27% found just once. This clonotype has a count of ten or more. What it binds is unknown. Overall study results and limits: Identical TCR molecules sharing a barcode could underestimate highly expanded clone sizes.

CDR1 is SGHAT, CDR2 FQNNGV, per germline. This CDR3 is 12 amino acids long. Trimming shortened V by 5 bases and J by 6 bases, and 11 bases separated the two germline ends. This sequence was found in a human donor in good health. Some libraries in this study had Jurkat cell RNA spiked in. Source material: naive CD8+ T cells from blood, with Jurkat cell RNA spiked in. The subset denotes: FACS-sorted CD8+CD4-CCR7+CD45RA+ naive T cells. The chain combines TRBV11-2 with TRBJ2-7, with D tentatively TRBD1 (5 bases). The CDR3 spells CASSQAGLEQYF. CDR3 sequence (DNA): TGTGCCAGCAGCCAGGCAGGGCTCGAGCAGTACTTC.